The rows below give T cell receptor beta chains drawn from one sample of a study of OX40 agonist ivuxolimab in advanced cancers. TCRdb keeps only in-frame clones here, not all; method: immunoSEQ multiplex PCR. The data contain around 60,000 clones, about 90% of them seen just once; the ten biggest clones take up approximately 25%. This material consisted of CD4+ or CD8+ T cells sorted from blood, taken in a trial of the OX40 agonist ivuxolimab. These receptors were obtained from an adult with an advanced solid tumor such as melanoma, head and neck, liver or kidney cancer. The conserved cysteine and the conserved F or W are not part of the CDR3 here. Fields, in order: V gene, J gene, CDR3 protein.

V gene: TRBV2
J gene: TRBJ2-7
CDR3 protein: ASSEGAVNEQY

V gene: TRBV28
J gene: TRBJ1-2
CDR3 protein: ASSFGYQGYT

V gene: TRBV4-3
J gene: TRBJ1-2
CDR3 protein: ASSQVGSIRGHGYT

V gene: TRBV27
J gene: TRBJ2-3
CDR3 protein: ASSPKVVPDTQY

V gene: TRBV25-1
J gene: TRBJ2-4
CDR3 protein: ASIEDRGNIQY

V gene: TRBV18
J gene: TRBJ2-3
CDR3 protein: ASSPEGNTDTQY

V gene: TRBV28
J gene: TRBJ2-3
CDR3 protein: ASRPPLRGFADTQY

V gene: TRBV10-1
J gene: TRBJ2-3
CDR3 protein: ASSEYAVLTDTQY

V gene: TRBV9
J gene: TRBJ2-7
CDR3 protein: ASSYGGSYEQY

V gene: TRBV6-6
J gene: TRBJ2-2
CDR3 protein: ASSWLAGTGELF

V gene: TRBV11-1
J gene: TRBJ2-7
CDR3 protein: ASSLGPGQTYEQY

V gene: TRBV9
J gene: TRBJ2-3
CDR3 protein: ASSVSGRFTDTQY

V gene: TRBV9
J gene: TRBJ2-3
CDR3 protein: ASSIEGQGSTDTQY

V gene: TRBV19
J gene: TRBJ1-1
CDR3 protein: ASSTDRLNTEAF

V gene: TRBV7-9
J gene: TRBJ2-7
CDR3 protein: ASSYGLASDEQY

V gene: TRBV4-1
J gene: TRBJ2-7
CDR3 protein: ASSRTGLEQY

V gene: TRBV27
J gene: TRBJ2-7
CDR3 protein: ASSLWAAWEQY

V gene: TRBV28
J gene: TRBJ2-7
CDR3 protein: ASSYPAGPHAEQY

V gene: TRBV5-1
J gene: TRBJ2-7
CDR3 protein: ASSLYGGSSYEQY

V gene: TRBV11-2
J gene: TRBJ2-3
CDR3 protein: ASSLFADTQY

V gene: TRBV29-1
J gene: TRBJ2-1
CDR3 protein: SVVPSGSYNEQF

V gene: TRBV5-1
J gene: TRBJ2-1
CDR3 protein: ASSLGLAEVNEQF

V gene: TRBV4-1
J gene: TRBJ1-1
CDR3 protein: ASSPGVDTEAF

V gene: TRBV27
J gene: TRBJ2-5
CDR3 protein: ASSSKRTLQETQY

V gene: TRBV30
J gene: TRBJ2-5
CDR3 protein: AWGDPGGGGETQY

V gene: TRBV18
J gene: TRBJ2-3
CDR3 protein: ASSPRGLAGSTDTQY

V gene: TRBV7-2
J gene: TRBJ2-7
CDR3 protein: ASSLAGVSYEQY

V gene: TRBV7-8
J gene: TRBJ2-7
CDR3 protein: ASSPGRILSSYEQY

V gene: TRBV18
J gene: TRBJ2-2
CDR3 protein: ASSPSVAGVGTTGELF

V gene: TRBV28
J gene: TRBJ1-1
CDR3 protein: ASSPWTGGAYTEAF

V gene: TRBV4-1
J gene: TRBJ2-2
CDR3 protein: ASSQRGDIRDGELF

V gene: TRBV19
J gene: TRBJ2-3
CDR3 protein: ASSETGTDTQY

V gene: TRBV13
J gene: TRBJ2-3
CDR3 protein: ASSRTGEEDTQY

V gene: TRBV9
J gene: TRBJ1-5
CDR3 protein: ASSVGWGNQPQH

V gene: TRBV14
J gene: TRBJ1-1
CDR3 protein: ASSQDYESPEAF

V gene: TRBV11-2
J gene: TRBJ2-7
CDR3 protein: ASSLGQGDEQY

V gene: TRBV7-2
J gene: TRBJ2-3
CDR3 protein: ASSLGSQNLFFSDTQY

V gene: TRBV27
J gene: TRBJ2-2
CDR3 protein: ASSFPGGELF

V gene: TRBV4-3
J gene: TRBJ1-3
CDR3 protein: ASSRGDGEPSGNTIY

V gene: TRBV25-1
J gene: TRBJ2-7
CDR3 protein: ASSEEGRLGAYEQY

V gene: TRBV19
J gene: TRBJ2-7
CDR3 protein: ASSIVPRGSYEQY

V gene: TRBV7-2
J gene: TRBJ2-7
CDR3 protein: ASSVGMSASEQY

V gene: TRBV4-1
J gene: TRBJ1-5
CDR3 protein: ASSQDWALAQPQH